This TCR beta chain was documented in a study of T cells after somatic rescue of genetic block. This clone was seen only a few times. The germline CDR1 and CDR2 sequences are SEHNR and FQNEAQ (reference sequence). The V segment lost 3 bases and the J segment 2 bases; nucleotides outside the gene matches: 7. This CDR3 is built from 17 residues. Libraries were prepared by immunoSEQ multiplex PCR; TCRdb keeps only in-frame clonotypes and omits some of them. The sample lists thousands of clones, 70% to 90% occurring once. The receptor was derived from a boy aged 5-17 years. Sequenced sample: peripheral blood mononuclear cells (PBMCs). The chain couples TRBV7-9 to TRBJ2-1, with 10 bases matching TRBD2. The CDR3 nucleotides read TGTGCCAGCAGCTTGCCCTCCGGGACTAGCGCCTACAATGAGCAGTTCTTC. Protein: CASSLPSGTSAYNEQFF.